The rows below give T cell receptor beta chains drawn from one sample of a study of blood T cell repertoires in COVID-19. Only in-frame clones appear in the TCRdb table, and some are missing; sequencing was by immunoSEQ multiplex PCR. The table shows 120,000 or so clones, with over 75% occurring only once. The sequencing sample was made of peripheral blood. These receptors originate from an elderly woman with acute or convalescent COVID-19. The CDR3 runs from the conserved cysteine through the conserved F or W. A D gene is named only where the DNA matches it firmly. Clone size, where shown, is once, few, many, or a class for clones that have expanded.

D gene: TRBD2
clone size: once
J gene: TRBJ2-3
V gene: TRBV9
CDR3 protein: CASSPGGRSTDTQYF
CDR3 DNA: TGTGCCAGCAGCCCGGGGGGACGAAGCACAGATACGCAGTATTTT

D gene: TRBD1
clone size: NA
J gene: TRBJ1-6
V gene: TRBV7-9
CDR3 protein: CASSSYRGYNSPLHF
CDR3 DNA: TGTGCCAGCAGCTCATACAGGGGTTATAATTCACCCCTCCACTTT

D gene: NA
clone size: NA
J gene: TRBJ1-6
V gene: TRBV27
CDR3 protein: CASSREGRNSPLHF
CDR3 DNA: TGTGCCAGCAGCCGCGAGGGTCGCAATTCACCCCTCCACTTT

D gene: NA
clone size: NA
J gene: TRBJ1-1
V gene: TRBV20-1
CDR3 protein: CSASRGGQGGTEAFF
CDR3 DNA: TGCAGTGCTAGTAGGGGGGGGCAGGGAGGCACTGAAGCTTTCTTT

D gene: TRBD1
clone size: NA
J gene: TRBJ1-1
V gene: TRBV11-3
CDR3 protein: CASSLRLPGGNTEAFF
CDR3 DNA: TGTGCCAGCAGCTTGAGGCTCCCAGGGGGGAACACTGAAGCTTTCTTT

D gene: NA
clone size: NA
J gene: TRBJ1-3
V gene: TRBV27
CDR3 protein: CASSLSTAGNTIYF
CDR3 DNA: TGTGCCAGCAGTTTATCGACAGCTGGAAACACCATATATTTT

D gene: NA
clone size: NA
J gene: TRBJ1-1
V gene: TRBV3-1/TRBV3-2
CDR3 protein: CASSQAGIAAFF
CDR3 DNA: TGTGCCAGCAGCCAGGCAGGGATTGCGGCTTTCTTT

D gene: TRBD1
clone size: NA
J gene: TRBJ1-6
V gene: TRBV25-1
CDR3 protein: CATLPTGFNSPLHF
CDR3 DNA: TGTGCCACCCTTCCGACAGGGTTCAATTCACCCCTCCACTTT

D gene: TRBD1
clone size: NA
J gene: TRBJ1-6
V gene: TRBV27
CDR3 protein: CASRDRGLSGSPLHF
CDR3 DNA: TGTGCCAGCAGAGACAGGGGGCTTTCTGGTTCACCCCTCCACTTT

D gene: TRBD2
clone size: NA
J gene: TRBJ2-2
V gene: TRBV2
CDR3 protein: CASRLAGVGTGELFF
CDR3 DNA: TGTGCCAGCAGACTAGCGGGGGTGGGCACCGGGGAGCTGTTTTTT

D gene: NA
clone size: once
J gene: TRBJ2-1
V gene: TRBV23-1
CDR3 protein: CASSHPRLLGPGHYNEQFF
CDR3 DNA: TGCGCCAGCAGTCACCCGAGACTCTTAGGACCCGGACATTACAATGAGCAGTTCTTC

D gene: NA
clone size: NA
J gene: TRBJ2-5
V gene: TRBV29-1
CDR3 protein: CSVMSRGETQYF
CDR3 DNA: TGCAGCGTTATGAGTAGAGGGGAGACCCAGTACTTC

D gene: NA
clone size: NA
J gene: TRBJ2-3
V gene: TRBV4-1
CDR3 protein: CASSPPGGGTDTQYF
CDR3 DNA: TGCGCCAGCAGCCCCCCCGGCGGGGGCACAGATACGCAGTATTTT

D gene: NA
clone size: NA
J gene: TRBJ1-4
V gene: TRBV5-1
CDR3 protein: CASSWTALGELFF
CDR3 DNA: TGCGCCAGCAGCTGGACAGCCCTGGGGGAACTGTTTTTT

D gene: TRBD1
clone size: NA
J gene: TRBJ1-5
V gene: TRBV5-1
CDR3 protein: CASSLSGQVGQPQHF
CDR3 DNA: TGCGCCAGCAGCCTCTCCGGACAGGTAGGACAGCCCCAGCATTTT

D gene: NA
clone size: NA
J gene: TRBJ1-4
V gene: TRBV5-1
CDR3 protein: CASSVDSNEKLFF
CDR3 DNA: TGCGCCAGCAGCGTGGACAGTAATGAAAAACTGTTTTTT

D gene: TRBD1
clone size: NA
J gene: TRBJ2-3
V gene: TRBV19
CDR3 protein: CASSSPTGAAVDTQYF
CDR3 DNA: TGTGCCAGTAGTTCACCGACAGGGGCCGCAGTAGATACGCAGTATTTT

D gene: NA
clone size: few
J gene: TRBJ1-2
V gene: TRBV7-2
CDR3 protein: CASSPRGGQNYGYTF
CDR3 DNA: TGTGCCAGCAGCCCCCGGGGGGGGCAAAACTATGGCTACACCTTC

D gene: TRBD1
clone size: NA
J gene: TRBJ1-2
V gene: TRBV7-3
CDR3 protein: CASSAQGASGYTF
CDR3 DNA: TGTGCCAGCAGCGCACAGGGGGCGAGTGGCTACACCTTC

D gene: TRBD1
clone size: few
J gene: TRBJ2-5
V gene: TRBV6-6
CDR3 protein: CASSYPNRGAETQYF
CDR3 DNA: TGTGCCAGCAGTTACCCGAACAGGGGAGCAGAGACCCAGTACTTC

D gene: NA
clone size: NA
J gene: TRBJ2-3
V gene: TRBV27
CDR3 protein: CASSSPLGVTDTQYF
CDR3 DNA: TGTGCCAGCAGTTCCCCCTTGGGAGTTACAGATACGCAGTATTTT

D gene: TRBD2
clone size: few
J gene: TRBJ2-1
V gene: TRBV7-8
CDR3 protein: CASRPSWTVWASGGKGHNEQFF
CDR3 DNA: TGTGCCAGCAGGCCGTCCTGGACAGTTTGGGCTAGCGGGGGGAAAGGCCACAATGAGCAGTTCTTC